These 21 T cell receptor beta chains came from one sample sequenced in a study of beta chain features in type 1 diabetes (dated by TCRdb to between 2018 and 2020). Study-wide findings and limitations: Type 1 diabetes patients showed a moderate but significant shortening of TCRB CDR3 length in all four CD4+ subsets.

These receptors are not linked to any known antigen. Library construction relied on the immunoSEQ multiplex PCR assay. The High Capacity cDNA Reverse Transcription Kit was used to reverse transcribe all of the isolated RNA, meaning that expressed TCRB transcripts were what got sequenced. In TCRdb, the immuneACCESS table is reduced to in-frame sequences with V and J assigned. These tables do not hold every clone; where another copy was compared, an unresolved V gene accounts for under half, and the others remain unexplained. The sample includes fewer than 450,000 clones, with roughly 14% observed a single time. The ten top clones hold about 0.015% of the sample. The material sequenced was naive CD4+ T cells from blood. The cell subset or site label corresponds to: true naive CD4+ T cells. These TCRs come from a woman in her late teens or twenties with type 1 diabetes.

V is TRBV5-1 and J is TRBJ2-1; TRBD2 aligns across 14 bases. Germline V gene sequence: CDR1 SGHRS, CDR2 YFSETQ. The CDR3 runs to 16 residues. The V segment lost 0 bases and the J segment 9 bases; nucleotides outside the gene matches: 5. The CDR3 protein is CASSLGLAGGYGEQFF. The CDR3 nucleotides read TGCGCCAGCAGCTTGGGACTAGCGGGAGGGTACGGTGAGCAGTTCTTC.

The chain joins TRBV5-1 to TRBJ2-1, with D possibly being TRBD1 (6 bases). The germline V gene encodes CDR1 SGHRS and CDR2 YFSETQ. Trimming took 3 bases from V and 4 from J, leaving 8 bases between them. The CDR3 sequence is 13 residues long. CDR3 protein: CASSSQGYNEQFF. The DNA for the CDR3 is TGCGCCAGCAGCTCCCAGGGGTACAATGAGCAGTTCTTC.

This clone was detected a few times. The chain recombines TRBV6-4 with TRBJ1-5; D might be TRBD1 (5 bases). CDR1 and CDR2 from the germline V gene are MRHNA and SNTAGT. CDR3 length: 14 residues. V was shortened by 2 bases and J by 5 bases, with 10 bases between the two germline ends. This CDR3 reads CASSDGHPDQPQHF. The CDR3 DNA follows: TGTGCCAGCAGTGACGGACACCCGGATCAGCCCCAGCATTTT.

This clone was counted between two and nine times. The chain joins TRBV29-1 to TRBJ1-5; 10 bases line up with TRBD1. The CDR3 loop spans 13 amino acids. Losses at the gene ends were 5 bases for V and 6 bases for J; bases not matched to a gene: 4. Germline CDR1 reads SQVTM; CDR2 reads ANQGSEA. The CDR3 spells CSVSGQGGQPQHF. CDR3 DNA: TGCAGCGTTTCCGGACAGGGGGGTCAGCCCCAGCATTTT.

This clone was seen a few times. CDR3 loop: CASSPSRALGNEQFF. The CDR3 nucleotides read TGTGCCAGCAGCCCAAGCAGGGCCCTTGGCAATGAGCAGTTCTTC. The rearrangement links TRBV7-3 to TRBJ2-1, with D maybe TRBD1 (5 bases). The CDR3 sequence is 15 residues long. Deletions cut 5 bases from V and 6 bases from J, with 17 bases between. Germline CDR1 and CDR2: SGHTA and FQGTGA.

This clone has more than one count but fewer than ten. This chain connects TRBV28 to TRBJ2-7; 8 bases match TRBD2. There are 15 residues in the CDR3. V gave up 6 bases and J gave up 6 bases; unmatched junction bases: 13. The germline V gene encodes CDR1 MDHEN and CDR2 SYDVKM. As DNA, the CDR3 is TGTGCCAGCAGCCCTCCTTTCGGGAGCGGGGGCGAGCAGTACTTC. It specifies CASSPPFGSGGEQYF.

This clone was seen a few times. This chain uses TRBV7-2 with TRBJ2-1, with TRBD2 as a possible D gene (6 bases). The CDR3 spans 13 residues. Trimming removed 6 bases at V and 6 bases at J, with 12 bases between. Germline lookup yields CDR1 SGHTA and CDR2 FQGNSA. The CDR3 nucleotides read TGTGCCAGCAGACCGCGGGGCCCCAATGAGCAGTTCTTC. It codes for CASRPRGPNEQFF. The full variable domain, rest sourced from reference TRBV7-2 and TRBJ2-1, is GAGVSQSPSNKVTEKGKDVELRCDPISGHTALYWYRQSLGQGLEFLIYFQGNSAPDKSGLPSDRFSAERTGGSVSTLTIQRTQQEDSAVYLCASRPRGPNEQFFGPGTRLTVL.

V and J are TRBV18 and TRBJ2-1; TRBD1 is a possible D gene (5 bases). Per germline, CDR1 KGHSH and CDR2 LQKENI. V shed 0 bases and J shed 7 bases, with 16 bases lying between them. CDR3 length equals 16 residues. CDR3 residues: CASSPPREPVRNEQFF. CDR3 bases: TGTGCCAGCTCACCACCCAGGGAACCAGTGAGGAATGAGCAGTTCTTC.

This clone appeared a few times. The chain recombines TRBV7-2 with TRBJ2-1, with 14 bases matching TRBD2. V shed 2 bases, J shed 0 bases, and the junction held 6 bases outside the gene matches. There are 19 residues in the CDR3. Germline V gene sequence: CDR1 SGHTA, CDR2 FQGNSA. CDR3 sequence reads: CASSLWGLAGESSYNEQFF. CDR3 DNA: TGTGCCAGCAGCTTATGGGGACTAGCGGGAGAGAGCTCCTACAATGAGCAGTTCTTC.

This clone has only a few counts. The rearrangement links TRBV5-1 to TRBJ2-7; TRBD1 matches 8 bases. CDR1 SGHRS and CDR2 YFSETQ come from the germline V gene. The length of the CDR3 is 12 residues. With 3 bases clipped from V and 6 bases from J, the junction kept 2 bases outside the gene matches. In DNA form, the CDR3 reads TGCGCCAGCAGCTCTGGACAGGGCGAGCAGTACGTC. As protein: CASSSGQGEQYV.

This clone was seen a handful of times. The J gene is TRBJ1-5, the V gene TRBV6-5; D uncertain. The CDR3 consists of 14 residues. The ends were cut back, 0 bases at V and 5 bases at J, with 8 bases in the middle. CDR1 and CDR2 from the germline V gene are MNHEY and SVGAGI. CDR3 sequence reads: CASSYSWRDQPQHF. Here the CDR3 DNA reads TGTGCCAGCAGTTACTCGTGGCGGGATCAGCCCCAGCATTTT.

This clone appeared a few times. This chain joins TRBV5-1 and TRBJ2-1; 10 bases line up with TRBD2. The CDR3 extends over 17 amino acids. Looked up from germline, CDR1 is SGHRS and CDR2 is YFSETQ. The junction had 11 bases not matched to a gene; V was cut back by 4 bases and J by 4 bases. CDR3 coding DNA: TGCGCCAGCAGCCCGGCGGCTAGCGGGAGAGGGTACAATGAGCAGTTCTTC. This translates into CASSPAASGRGYNEQFF.

The rearrangement links TRBV4-1 to TRBJ2-5; D remains ambiguous. CDR1 MGHRA and CDR2 YSYEKL come from the germline V gene. V lost 3 bases and J lost 2, with 10 bases in between. The CDR3 extends over 14 amino acids. The CDR3 spells CASSQSAAQETQYF. CDR3 in DNA: TGCGCCAGCAGCCAGTCTGCGGCACAAGAGACCCAGTACTTC.

About this clone itself: One end of the junction does not line up with germline, which may come from a read error. This sequence joins TRBV28 and TRBJ2-7, with a possible D match to TRBD2 (6 bases). This CDR3 is 11 amino acids long. The V gene's germline CDR1 is MDHEN and CDR2 SYDVKM. CDR3 loop: CASSLGEVRDF. CDR3 nucleotides: TGTGCCAGCAGTTTGGGGGAGGTCAGGGACTTC.

This clone was picked up a small number of times. The chain combines TRBV30 with TRBJ1-1; 8 nucleotides align to TRBD1. Trimming removed 6 bases from V and 0 bases from J; junction bases left unmatched: 6. The CDR3 spans 14 residues. Germline V gene sequence: CDR1 GTSNPN, CDR2 SVGIG (reference sequence). The CDR3 reads CACNRQGLNTEAFF. The CDR3 bases are TGTGCCTGCAACCGACAGGGGCTGAACACTGAAGCTTTCTTT.

This clone was counted a few times. The chain has TRBV19 and TRBJ2-5, with TRBD1 as a possible D gene (5 bases). CDR3 length equals 20 residues. Germline CDR1 is LNHDA and CDR2 is SQIVND (reference sequence). Trimming pared 2 bases from V and 0 bases from J, leaving 25 bases between. The CDR3 sequence is CASSIWPQGLGQANQETQYF. CDR3 DNA: TGTGCCAGTAGTATATGGCCGCAGGGTTTGGGTCAAGCGAACCAAGAGACCCAGTACTTC.

This clone has just a few counts. The J gene is TRBJ2-7, the V gene TRBV25-1; 8 bases match TRBD2. Germline loops: CDR1 MGHDK, CDR2 SYGVNS. The V and J ends lost 5 bases and 4 bases, in that order; junction bases with no gene match: 7. The CDR3 sequence is 14 residues long. The CDR3 nucleotides read TGTGCCAGCAGTACGAGCGGGAGTTTTTACGAGCAGTACGTC. Its protein product is CASSTSGSFYEQYV.

This clone was detected a few times. This sequence joins TRBV6-6 and TRBJ2-7, with 9 bases fitting TRBD1. This CDR3 is built from 15 residues. Germline V CDR1 and CDR2: MNHNY, SVGAGI (reference sequence). V was clipped by 5 bases and J by 1 base; unmatched bases: 6. In nucleotides, the CDR3 is TGTGCCAGCAGTCGGGACAGGGACCGTTCCTACGAGCAGTACGTC. Encoded protein: CASSRDRDRSYEQYV.

The gene calls are TRBV19 and TRBJ1-1, with 7 positions matching TRBD1. Germline CDR1 reads LNHDA; CDR2 reads SQIVND (reference sequence). The CDR3 sequence is 13 residues long. V gave up 7 bases and J gave up 5 bases; unmatched junction bases: 7. The CDR3 reads CASIPLRGTEAFF. CDR3 nucleotide sequence: TGTGCCAGTATCCCTCTCAGGGGGACTGAAGCTTTCTTT.

The rearrangement links TRBV2 to TRBJ2-3; tentative D call: TRBD2 (5 bases). The CDR3 covers 12 residues. Germline V gene lookup returns CDR1 SNHLY and CDR2 FYNNEI. The ends were cut back, 6 bases at V and 6 bases at J, with 10 bases in the middle. The CDR3 DNA reads as TGTGCCAGCAGCCGGGGAGCTGATACGCAGTATTTT. Translation gives CASSRGADTQYF. The full variable domain, rest sourced from reference TRBV2 and TRBJ2-3, is EPEVTQTPSHQVTQMGQEVILRCVPISNHLYFYWYRQILGQKVEFLVSFYNNEISEKSEIFDDQFSVERPDGSNFTLKIRSTKLEDSAMYFCASSRGADTQYFGPGTRLTVL.

The chain recombines TRBV28 with TRBJ1-2; possibly TRBD1 for D (5 bases). CDR1 is MDHEN and CDR2 is SYDVKM in the germline V gene. Trimming pared 6 bases from V and 0 bases from J, leaving 14 bases between. The CDR3 has 15 amino acids. CDR3 nucleotide sequence: TGTGCCAGCAGCTCCGGGGGGGACGCTAACTATGGCTACACCTTC. It codes for CASSSGGDANYGYTF.